The 2 T cell receptor beta chains reported below all come from one sample, sequenced in a study of blood T cell repertoires in COVID-19. TCRdb keeps only in-frame clones here, not all; method: immunoSEQ multiplex PCR. The sample includes about 150,000 clones, 75% to 90% of them seen just once. The sample was peripheral blood. Source of these receptors: a woman aged 55-70 years with active COVID-19.

This clone appeared a single time. The CDR3 coding sequence is TGTGCCAGCAGTGAATGGGCAGGGCGGGAAAAACTGTTTTTT. Amino acids: CASSEWAGREKLFF. The chain is built from TRBV6-1 and TRBJ1-4, with a tentative D call TRBD1 (5 bases). The V end was cut by 2 bases, the J end by 8 bases, with 12 bases between. CDR3 length: 14 residues. Germline V lookup: CDR1 MNHNS, CDR2 SASEGT.

The chain's CDR3 is CASSSGTPIILYEQYF. As DNA, the CDR3 is TGCGCCAGCAGCTCGGGGACACCGATTATTCTCTACGAGCAGTACTTC. The J gene is TRBJ2-7, the V gene TRBV5-1; maybe TRBD1 (6 bases). Germline loops: CDR1 SGHRS, CDR2 YFSETQ. The length of the CDR3 is 16 residues. The V end was cut by 3 bases, the J end by 3 bases, with 19 bases between.